One sample yielded the 18 T cell receptor beta chains listed below, sequenced in a study of blood T cells in healthy people across ages. The use of a sample-barcoded 5' primer and a J-beta primer mix characterized a second PCR of roughly 7 to 12 cycles. Using its own MiXCR run on the 5' RACE reads, TCRdb lists one record per CDR3 protein. The sample lists about 510,000 distinct CDR3 sequences; about 28% were seen once. These records were also assigned to another study, of T cells of mothers and their children.

Material for sequencing was blood. The receptors were sampled from a boy between 2 and 15 years old in good health.

The chain combines TRBV12-3 or TRBV12-4 with TRBJ1-1, with 9 positions matching TRBD1. The CDR3 is 14 amino acids. The junction had 3 bases not matched to a gene; V was cut back by 6 bases and J by 1 base. CDR3 bases: TGTGCCAGCAGGGGGACAGGGACGAACACTGAAGCTTTCTTT. Translating gives CASRGTGTNTEAFF.

The V call is TRBV27, the J call TRBJ2-5; unclear D gene. CDR1 and CDR2 (germline): MNHEY, SMNVEV (reference sequence). V gave up 6 bases and J gave up 5 bases, with 16 bases separating them. This CDR3 contains 14 residues. CDR3 protein: CASRAGPSVETQYF. The CDR3 DNA is TGTGCCAGCAGAGCTGGACCCTCGGTGGAGACCCAGTACTTC.

V is TRBV29-1 and J is TRBJ1-2; tentative D call: TRBD1 (5 bases). Deletions cut 0 bases from V and 4 bases from J, with 15 bases between. The CDR3 runs to 15 residues. Germline V gives CDR1 SQVTM, CDR2 ANQGSEA. In DNA form, the CDR3 reads TGCAGCGTTGAAGATCCGGAGCAGGGTGGCTATGGCTACACCTTC. This translates into CSVEDPEQGGYGYTF.

The rearrangement uses TRBV20-1 and TRBJ2-3; D is uncertain. The CDR3 loop spans 13 amino acids. Germline lookup yields CDR1 DFQATT and CDR2 SNEGSKA (reference sequence). The V end lost 5 bases, the J end lost 2 bases, and 11 bases lay between the germline ends. CDR3 DNA sequence: TGCAGTGCTCAGTGGCTCATCACAGATACGCAGTATTTT. Translating it yields CSAQWLITDTQYF.

The J gene is TRBJ1-1, the V gene TRBV12-3 or TRBV12-4; D is ambiguous. The CDR3 has 13 amino acids. Trimming shortened V by 5 bases and J by 11 bases, and 18 bases separated the two germline ends. CDR3 region: CASSLLMVSQAFF. The CDR3 DNA sequence: TGTGCCAGCAGTCTCCTCATGGTCTCGCAGGCTTTCTTT.

The CDR3 coding sequence is TGTGCCAGCAGCTCACCAGACAGAGACCAAGAGACCCAGTACTTC. Translation gives CASSSPDRDQETQYF. V is TRBV11-1 and J is TRBJ2-5; the D gene is possibly TRBD1 (5 bases). The CDR3 sequence is 15 residues long. V lost 4 bases to trimming and J lost 0 bases, with 12 bases between them. Germline CDR1 reads SGHAT; CDR2 reads FQDESV (reference sequence).

The rearrangement uses TRBV6-6 and TRBJ2-7; D is ambiguous. CDR1 MNHNY and CDR2 SVGAGI come from the germline V gene (reference sequence). Trimming shortened V by 4 bases and J by 0 bases, and 10 bases separated the two germline ends. The CDR3 runs to 14 residues. In DNA form, the CDR3 reads TGTGCCAGCAGTTCAGACAAGATCTCCTACGAGCAGTACTTC. It encodes CASSSDKISYEQYF.

The rearrangement joins TRBV12-3 or TRBV12-4 to TRBJ1-2; D unresolved. Trimming removed 6 bases from V and 1 base from J, with 12 bases in between. CDR3 length: 14 amino acids. The CDR3 DNA reads as TGTGCCAGCAGCCCCCCCAAATTTAACTATGGCTACACCTTC. Translating it yields CASSPPKFNYGYTF.

This clonotype was observed a handful of times. The genes are TRBV6-5 and TRBJ1-1; D is unresolved. V was pared by 8 bases and J by 1 base, with 11 bases between. The V gene's germline CDR1 is MNHEY and CDR2 SVGAGI. This CDR3 is built from 13 residues. The CDR3 is CASGGLENTEAFF. For the CDR3, the DNA is TGTGCCAGCGGAGGCCTGGAGAACACTGAAGCTTTCTTT.

The chain is built from TRBV24-1 and TRBJ2-3; TRBD1 might be the D (6 bases). From germline, CDR1 is KGHDR and CDR2 SFDVKD. V was cut by 5 bases and J by 4 bases, with 12 bases left in between. The CDR3 is 14 residues long. Here the CDR3 DNA reads TGTGCCACCAGTGGTCCAGGGGAAGCAGATACGCAGTATTTT. Translating it yields CATSGPGEADTQYF.

This clonotype has a handful of counts. The chain couples TRBV12-3 or TRBV12-4 to TRBJ1-3; D call uncertain. V was clipped by 7 bases and J by 0 bases, with 10 bases between them. This CDR3 comprises 14 residues. The CDR3 protein is CASNPGFSGNTIYF. CDR3 bases: TGTGCCAGCAATCCAGGATTCTCTGGAAACACCATATATTTT.

The sample holds a few counts of this clonotype. This chain links TRBV9 with TRBJ2-7; no reliable D call. The CDR3 contains 14 residues. With 3 bases removed from V and 2 bases from J, the gap between germline ends came to 12 bases. Germline V lookup: CDR1 SGDLS, CDR2 YYNGEE. CDR3 loop: CASSATEFPYEQYF. The CDR3 DNA sequence: TGTGCCAGCAGCGCAACAGAGTTCCCCTACGAGCAGTACTTC.

The rearrangement joins TRBV7-8 to TRBJ2-5, with D possibly TRBD2 on 7 matching bases. Trimming stripped 1 base from V and 3 bases from J, with 12 bases between. Looked up from germline, CDR1 is SGHVS and CDR2 is FQNEAQ. This CDR3 is built from 15 residues. CDR3 DNA: TGTGCCAGCAGCTTAGTGGGAGGGGGGGAAGAGACCCAGTACTTC. This gives the protein CASSLVGGGEETQYF.

This chain's CDR3 is CASSHPARDSKNIQYF. CDR3 coding DNA: TGCGCCAGCAGCCATCCCGCCCGGGACAGTAAAAACATTCAGTACTTC. The chain recombines TRBV4-1 with TRBJ2-4; TRBD1 aligns across 7 bases. This CDR3 has 16 residues. Per germline, CDR1 MGHRA and CDR2 YSYEKL. V trimming: 3 bases; J trimming: 4 bases; junction bases outside the gene matches: 9.

This clonotype was seen more than once but under ten times. V usage is TRBV12-3 or TRBV12-4 and J usage is TRBJ2-6, with D maybe TRBD1 (7 bases). The CDR3 contains 17 residues. Between the trimmed V and J ends, which lost 2 bases and 0 bases, there was a span of 11 bases. The CDR3 sequence: CASSLRQGGSGANVLTF. In nucleotides, the CDR3 is TGTGCCAGCAGTTTACGGCAGGGGGGCTCTGGGGCCAACGTCCTGACTTTC.

In this sample, this clonotype turned up a few times. The gene calls are TRBV10-3 and TRBJ2-1; D is unclear. Germline V gene lookup returns CDR1 ENHRY and CDR2 SYGVKD. V was shortened by 0 bases and J by 9 bases, with 9 bases between the two germline ends. This CDR3 has 13 amino acids. DNA for the CDR3: TGTGCCATCAGTGAGTCGGAACGGAGTGAGCAGTTCTTC. Translation gives CAISESERSEQFF.

This chain uses TRBV5-5 with TRBJ1-6; D remains ambiguous. Germline V gene data show CDR1 as SGHKS and CDR2 as YYEKEE (reference sequence). The CDR3 is 13 residues long. V dropped 4 bases and J dropped 14 bases, with 16 bases sitting between them. CDR3 nucleotide sequence: TGTGCCAGCAGCCCCGTGGTTGGTCCGGCCCTCCACTTT. Amino acids: CASSPVVGPALHF.

The genes are TRBV20-1 and TRBJ1-2, with no clear D. The V end lost 3 bases, the J end lost 8 bases, and 10 bases lay between the germline ends. Germline CDR1 and CDR2: DFQATT and SNEGSKA (reference sequence). The CDR3 has 11 amino acids. The CDR3 region has the DNA TGCAGTGCTAGGACGGCGGGGGGCTACACCTTC. It translates to CSARTAGGYTF.